This TCR beta chain was found in a study of cytomegalovirus exposure and HLA in healthy donors. Points from the study as a whole: Within an earlier analysis, most TCR beta V segments proved productive either about 90% or about 30% of the time.

With 7 bases removed from V and 5 bases from J, the gap between germline ends came to 14 bases. This CDR3 comprises 12 residues. CDR1 and CDR2 from the germline V gene are SQVTM and ANQGSEA. This clone turned up a few times. No antigen is known for it. PCR amplification relied on 60 Vbeta primers (plus 13 Jbeta primers). Using immunoSEQ multiplex PCR, the repertoire was profiled, and TCRdb retains in-frame clones only, with some absent. This sample has 90,000 to 140,000 clones, with roughly an eighth found just once. V usage is TRBV29-1 and J usage is TRBJ1-2; D not resolved. Sequencing used PBMCs. This sequence was found in a man in his forties or fifties in good health and CMV-seropositive. CDR3 sequence: CSAPRVGYGYTF. The CDR3, as DNA: TGCAGCGCTCCGAGGGTGGGGTATGGCTACACCTTC.